These 32 T cell receptor beta chains were all obtained from the same sample, sequenced in a study of blood T cells in healthy people across ages. Together with a sample-barcoded 5' primer, a J-beta primer mix was included in a second PCR lasting about 6 to 11 cycles. TCRdb used MiXCR to reprocess the 5' RACE reads, holding one entry per CDR3 protein. This table holds about 1.5 million distinct CDR3 sequences, approximately 40% found once. Sequencing input: blood. Every receptor here comes from a woman aged 18-35 years in good health.

The chain is built from TRBV12-3 or TRBV12-4 and TRBJ2-1, with TRBD2 identical over 8 bases. The CDR3 length is 15 residues. Germline trimming cut 6 bases from V and 4 bases from J; bases unmatched to any gene: 8. CDR3 nucleotides: TGTGCCAGCAGCCCGGGACTAGGGGAGTACAATGAGCAGTTCTTC. It translates to CASSPGLGEYNEQFF.

This chain connects TRBV9 to TRBJ2-4; TRBD2 agrees at 7 bases. This CDR3 spans 15 amino acids. V trimming: 5 bases; J trimming: 3 bases; junction bases outside the gene matches: 8. Germline V gene sequence: CDR1 SGDLS, CDR2 YYNGEE. The CDR3 coding sequence is TGTGCCAGCAGTGGCGGGGGAATTGGCAAAAACATTCAGTACTTC. This codes for CASSGGGIGKNIQYF. Complete variable domain (other parts from reference TRBV9 and TRBJ2-4): DSGVTQTPKHLITATGQRVTLRCSPRSGDLSVYWYQQSLDQGLQFLIQYYNGEERAKGNILERFSAQQFPDLHSELNLSSLELGDSALYFCASSGGGIGKNIQYFGAGTRLSVL.

This clonotype was counted a few times. The genes are TRBV6-5 and TRBJ2-7, with D perhaps TRBD1 (5 bases). Per the germline V gene, CDR1 is MNHEY and CDR2 is SVGAGI. This CDR3 has 13 amino acids. V lost 2 bases and J 5 bases, leaving 10 bases between the germline ends. The CDR3 sequence is CASSYRGWHEQYF. CDR3 sequence (DNA): TGTGCCAGCAGTTACAGGGGTTGGCACGAGCAGTACTTC.

V and J are TRBV12-3 or TRBV12-4 and TRBJ2-5, with 10 bases that match TRBD2. This CDR3 comprises 15 residues. Unmatched junction bases numbered 5, after V lost 5 bases and J lost 2 bases. CDR3 sequence (DNA): TGTGCCAGCAGTCCCAGCGGGAGGGGTCAAGAGACCCAGTACTTC. Amino acids: CASSPSGRGQETQYF.

The rearrangement joins TRBV4-2 to TRBJ1-2; 8 positions agree with TRBD1. V lost 0 bases, J lost 7 bases, and 7 bases stayed unmatched. This CDR3 spans 15 amino acids. Germline CDR1 and CDR2: LGHNA and YNFKEQ. The CDR3 loop is CASSQDLTGALGYTF. The CDR3 DNA sequence: TGTGCCAGCAGCCAAGACCTGACAGGGGCCCTTGGCTACACCTTC.

This chain links TRBV11-2 with TRBJ1-6; D unclear. The V gene's germline CDR1 is SGHAT and CDR2 FQNNGV. CDR3 length equals 14 residues. Trimming removed 5 bases from V and 5 bases from J, with 10 bases in between. The CDR3 loop reads CASSLILDNSPLHF. The CDR3 bases are TGTGCCAGCAGCCTGATTTTAGATAATTCACCCCTCCACTTT.

In regard to this clonotype: This sequence may be a read error, since a much larger clone differs from it by one base. The chain employs TRBV20-1 and TRBJ2-1; 10 nucleotides align to TRBD1. The CDR3 length is 13 residues. V lost 6 bases and J lost 10; bases outside the gene matches: 9. Per germline, CDR1 DFQATT and CDR2 SNEGSKA (reference sequence). This chain's CDR3 is CSAATGGRVEQFF. For the CDR3, the DNA is TGCAGTGCCGCGACAGGGGGCAGGGTCGAGCAGTTCTTC.

The rearrangement joins TRBV7-2 to TRBJ1-2; no definite D call. V lost 2 bases, J lost 4 bases, and 11 bases lay in between. CDR1 and CDR2 (germline): SGHTA, FQGNSA. The CDR3 has 14 residues. In DNA, the CDR3 is TGTGCCAGCAGCTTAAACGGAGGTTCCTATGGCTACACCTTC. Translation gives CASSLNGGSYGYTF.

The gene calls are TRBV7-8 and TRBJ2-1, with TRBD1 matching 8 bases. The ends lost 4 bases at V and 6 bases at J; junction bases unmatched: 5. This CDR3 has 14 residues. Germline V CDR1 and CDR2: SGHVS, FQNEAQ. CDR3 nucleotide sequence: TGTGCCAGCAGCTCCGGACAGGGAATCAATGAGCAGTTCTTC. Translating gives CASSSGQGINEQFF.

This clonotype was seen more than once but under ten times. The chain joins TRBV6-5 to TRBJ2-7; 7 nucleotides line up with TRBD1. This CDR3 region has 14 residues. The V segment lost 8 bases and the J segment 6 bases; nucleotides outside the gene matches: 13. CDR1 and CDR2 from the germline V gene are MNHEY and SVGAGI. The CDR3 is CASAMGTASGEQYF. CDR3 bases: TGTGCCAGCGCAATGGGGACAGCTTCTGGCGAGCAGTACTTC.

The chain couples TRBV5-1 to TRBJ2-7, with D perhaps TRBD2 (7 bases). The J call is in doubt because the DNA end fits TRBJ2-5 better. The germline CDR1 and CDR2 sequences are SGHRS and YFSETQ. The CDR3 consists of 16 residues. CDR3 sequence (DNA): TGCGCCAGCAGCCCAGGGGATGCCAGCGGGAAAGAGACCCAGTACTTC. This codes for CASSPGDASGKETQYF.

This clonotype appeared a few times. V and J are TRBV10-3 and TRBJ2-1; D is undetermined. Per germline, CDR1 ENHRY and CDR2 SYGVKD. The CDR3 is made up of 12 amino acids. With 4 bases removed from V and 8 bases from J, the gap between germline ends came to 9 bases. CDR3 sequence (DNA): TGTGCCATCAGTGGCGGTGCGGATGAGCAGTTCTTC. Translated: CAISGGADEQFF.

This clonotype was counted between two and nine times. The gene calls are TRBV20-1 and TRBJ2-6, with 7 bases aligning to TRBD1. The J segment lost 1 base and the V segment lost 6 bases, leaving 6 bases of the junction unmatched. The germline V gene has CDR1 DFQATT and CDR2 SNEGSKA (reference sequence). The CDR3 is 15 residues long. The CDR3 sequence: CSAWDSPSGANVLTF. In DNA form, the CDR3 reads TGCAGTGCGTGGGACAGCCCTTCTGGGGCCAACGTCCTGACTTTC.

This clonotype was observed a few times. The genes are TRBV25-1 and TRBJ2-7; no definite D call. The J call is in doubt because the DNA end fits TRBJ2-5 better. This CDR3 contains 12 residues. Germline V gives CDR1 MGHDK, CDR2 SYGVNS. This CDR3 reads CASSESLKTQYF. In DNA, the CDR3 is TGTGCCAGCAGTGAATCCCTGAAGACCCAGTACTTC.

The rearrangement joins TRBV12-3 or TRBV12-4 to TRBJ2-1, with D uncertain. V was pared by 6 bases and J by 8 bases, with 11 bases between. The CDR3 sequence is 12 residues long. CDR3 nucleotides: TGTGCCAGCAGCCCGTGGCCCTATGAGCAGTTCTTC. This codes for CASSPWPYEQFF.

The sample holds a few counts of this clonotype. V usage is TRBV2 and J usage is TRBJ2-7; 9 nucleotides match TRBD1. The length of the CDR3 is 15 residues. Trimming at V came to 1 base and at J to 3 bases, leaving 4 bases not matched to a gene. The germline V gene encodes CDR1 SNHLY and CDR2 FYNNEI. This CDR3 reads CASSEETGGLYEQYF. CDR3 sequence (DNA): TGTGCCAGCAGTGAAGAAACAGGGGGCCTCTACGAGCAGTACTTC.

The rearrangement joins TRBV6-1 to TRBJ2-5; D possibly uses TRBD1 or TRBD2 (5 bases each). Trimming shortened V by 5 bases and J by 5 bases, and 18 bases separated the two germline ends. The CDR3 is 15 amino acids. Germline CDR1 MNHNS, CDR2 SASEGT. The CDR3 nucleotides are TGTGCCAGCAGTTCCGGGACGGGTTTCTTTGAGACCCAGTACTTC. This codes for CASSSGTGFFETQYF.

J is TRBJ2-1 and V is TRBV6-6, with 13 positions matching TRBD2. CDR1 is MNHNY and CDR2 is SVGAGI in the germline V gene (reference sequence). This CDR3 is built from 17 residues. V dropped 5 bases and J dropped 1; count of bases not matched to a gene: 5. As DNA, the CDR3 is TGTGCCAGCAGTACCACGACTAGCGGGAGGTCCTACAATGAGCAGTTCTTC. Protein: CASSTTTSGRSYNEQFF.

This rearrangement joins TRBV28 to TRBJ1-1; no clear D gene. From germline, CDR1 is MDHEN and CDR2 SYDVKM. Trimming took off 5 bases at V and 8 bases at J, with 15 bases between the two ends. The CDR3 loop spans 13 amino acids. CDR3 in DNA: TGTGCCAGCAGTGTACCTCGCACGGGAGAAGCTTTCTTT. Translated: CASSVPRTGEAFF. Full variable domain (rest looked up from reference TRBV28 and TRBJ1-1): DVKVTQSSRYLVKRTGEKVFLECVQDMDHENMFWYRQDPGLGLRLIYFSYDVKMKEKGDIPEGYSVSREKKERFSLILESASTNQTSMYLCASSVPRTGEAFFGQGTRLTVV.

This sequence joins TRBV7-2 and TRBJ2-1; D unclear. Germline assignment: CDR1 SGHTA and CDR2 FQGNSA. V lost 8 bases and J lost 5, with 13 bases in between. CDR3 length: 13 amino acids. CDR3 coding DNA: TGTGCCAGCGGAAGTGGGTTCAACAATGAGCAGTTCTTC. It encodes CASGSGFNNEQFF.

The chain is built from TRBV27 and TRBJ1-2; D ambiguous. Looked up from germline, CDR1 is MNHEY and CDR2 is SMNVEV (reference sequence). The V gene lost 2 bases and the J gene lost 4 bases, with 11 bases spanning the gap. The CDR3 covers 14 residues. The DNA for the CDR3 is TGTGCCAGCAGTTTAGGCCGTCCTTTCTATGGCTACACCTTC. It yields the protein CASSLGRPFYGYTF.

A few counts support this clonotype. The J gene is TRBJ1-2, the V gene TRBV4-1; 8 positions match TRBD1. Germline V gene data show CDR1 as MGHRA and CDR2 as YSYEKL. V trimming: 4 bases; J trimming: 6 bases; junction bases outside the gene matches: 7. The length of the CDR3 is 14 residues. The CDR3 DNA follows: TGCGCCAGCAGCCCCGGACAGGGTCTACATGGCTACACCTTC. Its protein product is CASSPGQGLHGYTF.

V usage is TRBV28 and J usage is TRBJ2-3; either TRBD1 or TRBD2 may supply D (6 bases each). V gave up 5 bases and J gave up 2 bases, with 14 bases separating them. Looked up from germline, CDR1 is MDHEN and CDR2 is SYDVKM. The CDR3 length is 15 residues. The CDR3 region is CASSPLGGTTDTQYF. CDR3 bases: TGTGCCAGCAGTCCTTTGGGGGGCACCACAGATACGCAGTATTTT.

This clonotype was observed a handful of times. The chain combines TRBV7-9 with TRBJ2-1; 13 nucleotides align to TRBD2. Trimming at V came to 5 bases and at J to 8 bases, leaving 9 bases not matched to a gene. Germline CDR1 and CDR2: SEHNR and FQNEAQ (reference sequence). The CDR3 sequence is 16 residues long. The chain's CDR3 is CASSPLGTSGTYEQFF. In DNA, the CDR3 is TGTGCCAGCAGCCCCCTCGGGACTAGCGGGACATATGAGCAGTTCTTC.

This clonotype was seen many times. The rearrangement uses TRBV7-3 and TRBJ2-3; no firm D call. Germline loops: CDR1 SGHTA, CDR2 FQGTGA. Trimming took 4 bases from V and 2 from J, leaving 10 bases between them. This CDR3 has 14 amino acids. CDR3 sequence (DNA): TGTGCCAGCAGCTCCGGGCCTTACACAGATACGCAGTATTTT. It encodes CASSSGPYTDTQYF.

This clonotype was observed a few times. The chain carries TRBV25-1 and TRBJ2-5; D call uncertain. Trimming removed 0 bases at V and 2 bases at J, with 10 bases between. There are 15 residues in the CDR3. Per the germline V gene, CDR1 is MGHDK and CDR2 is SYGVNS. CDR3 protein: CASSEYGYKQETQYF. CDR3 nucleotide sequence: TGTGCCAGCAGTGAATACGGGTACAAGCAAGAGACCCAGTACTTC.

This clonotype turned up a few times. The J gene is TRBJ2-5, the V gene TRBV20-1, with D possibly being TRBD2 (6 bases). CDR1 and CDR2 (germline): DFQATT, SNEGSKA (reference sequence). There are 12 residues in the CDR3. V lost 6 bases and J lost 8, with 16 bases in between. The CDR3 region has the DNA TGCAGTGCGTCGGGACTCCTCGAAACCCAGTACTTC. This encodes CSASGLLETQYF.

In this sample, this clonotype turned up many times. The chain uses TRBV11-1 and TRBJ2-7, with a tentative D call TRBD2 (6 bases). Germline assignment: CDR1 SGHAT and CDR2 FQDESV (reference sequence). V gave up 5 bases and J gave up 5 bases, with 13 bases separating them. This CDR3 is built from 13 residues. Here the CDR3 reads CASSTGGVNEQYF. The CDR3, as DNA: TGTGCCAGCAGCACCGGGGGTGTCAACGAGCAGTACTTC.

V is TRBV28 and J is TRBJ2-1; 9 bases fit TRBD1. The V gene's germline CDR1 is MDHEN and CDR2 SYDVKM. There are 15 residues in the CDR3. J gave up 10 bases and V 4 bases, and 11 bases lay outside the gene matches. The CDR3 region has the DNA TGTGCCAGCAGTTCTCAGGGGACAGGGCTCTACGAGCAGTTCTTC. Encoded protein: CASSSQGTGLYEQFF.

There are a few counts of this clonotype. The CDR3 reads CASSTTRTGVSEQYF. For the CDR3, the DNA is TGCGCCAGCAGCACGACCCGGACAGGGGTGAGCGAGCAGTACTTC. The chain links TRBV5-1 to TRBJ2-4; 9 bases align to TRBD1. The closer fit of TRBJ2-7 to the DNA end suggests the J call may be wrong. CDR3 length: 15 amino acids. The germline CDR1 and CDR2 sequences are SGHRS and YFSETQ.

The gene calls are TRBV10-3 and TRBJ1-2, with TRBD1 matching over 8 bases. Per germline, CDR1 ENHRY and CDR2 SYGVKD. V shed 2 bases and J 2 bases; nucleotides not matched to a gene: 7. CDR3 length: 16 residues. Here the CDR3 DNA reads TGTGCCATCAGTGAGGGAGGGGACAGGCCAAACTATGGCTACACCTTC. The encoded protein is CAISEGGDRPNYGYTF.

This chain uses TRBV11-2 with TRBJ2-7, with D possibly TRBD1 on 5 matching bases. V was shortened by 1 base and J by 3 bases, with 10 bases between the two germline ends. This CDR3 has 14 residues. Per germline, CDR1 SGHAT and CDR2 FQNNGV. The DNA for the CDR3 is TGTGCCAGCAGCTTAGGGGGCCCTGACTACGAGCAGTACTTC. Translating gives CASSLGGPDYEQYF.